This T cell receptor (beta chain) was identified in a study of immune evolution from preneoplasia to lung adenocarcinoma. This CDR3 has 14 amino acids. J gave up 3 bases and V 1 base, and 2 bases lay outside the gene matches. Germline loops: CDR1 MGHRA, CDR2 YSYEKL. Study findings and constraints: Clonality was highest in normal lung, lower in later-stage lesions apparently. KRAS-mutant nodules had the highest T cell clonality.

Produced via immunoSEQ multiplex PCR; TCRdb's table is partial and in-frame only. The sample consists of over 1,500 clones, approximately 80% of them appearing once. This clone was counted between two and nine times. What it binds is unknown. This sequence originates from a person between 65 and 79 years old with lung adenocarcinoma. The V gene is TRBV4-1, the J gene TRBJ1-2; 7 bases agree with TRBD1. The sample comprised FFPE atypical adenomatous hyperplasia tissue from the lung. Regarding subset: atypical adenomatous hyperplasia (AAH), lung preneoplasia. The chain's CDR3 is CASSQGDRDYGYTF. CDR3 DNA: TGCGCCAGCAGCCAAGGCGACAGGGACTATGGCTACACCTTC.